This T cell receptor beta chain was retrieved from a study of blood T cell repertoires in COVID-19. Study details: Italy, Spain and the United States were the sources of the convalescent and acute COVID-19 samples. T cells, B-cell-depleted T cells, or PBMCs supplied cDNA or gDNA.

In regard to this clone: Different DNA sequences within this sample yield the same CDR3.

This CDR3 has 13 residues. With V trimmed by 5 bases and J by 3 bases, 2 bases remained unmatched. In germline, CDR1 is SGHNT, CDR2 YYREEE (reference sequence). Original methodology: Amplifying reference gene primers gave estimates of nucleated cell counts. Assay used: immunoSEQ multiplex PCR; TCRdb lists only in-frame clones, some missing. The V and J calls and clone size are taken from that table; D and trimming were inferred from the DNA. The table records under 450,000 clones, approximately 80% of them present only once. The TCR was taken from a human donor with acute or convalescent COVID-19. The donor label of this sample is uncertain. Material for sequencing was peripheral blood. The rearrangement links TRBV5-4 to TRBJ1-2, with 9 bases aligning to TRBD1. CDR3 amino acids: CASRRTGDYGYTF. CDR3 in DNA: TGTGCCAGCAGGCGGACAGGGGACTATGGCTACACCTTC.